This T cell receptor beta chain stems from a study of blood T cell repertoires in COVID-19. In the authors' methods: Cell counts per sample came from amplifying reference gene primers. Assay: immunoSEQ multiplex PCR; the TCRdb copy retains only in-frame clones and omits some. V and J calls and clone size come straight from that table; D and trimming were deduced from the DNA. The profile covers some 270,000 clones, with 65% to 90% appearing a single time and about 8.2% taken by the ten largest. Germline loops: CDR1 LNHDA, CDR2 SQIVND (reference sequence). V dropped 4 bases and J dropped 6; count of bases not matched to a gene: 10. The CDR3 spans 16 residues. In terms of age and location, participants ranged from roughly 18 to 95 years and lived in about 25 US areas. Participants had their cohort set by participant-reported clinical history.

The sequence was obtained from a woman between 45 and 65 years old with acute COVID-19. The sequencing input was PBMCs or T cells enriched from blood (not recorded which). The rearrangement uses TRBV19 and TRBJ2-1, with TRBD1 matching over 9 bases. CDR3 residues: CASSRSPGQGFNEQFF. DNA for the CDR3: TGTGCCAGTAGTAGGAGCCCGGGACAGGGCTTCAATGAGCAGTTCTTC.